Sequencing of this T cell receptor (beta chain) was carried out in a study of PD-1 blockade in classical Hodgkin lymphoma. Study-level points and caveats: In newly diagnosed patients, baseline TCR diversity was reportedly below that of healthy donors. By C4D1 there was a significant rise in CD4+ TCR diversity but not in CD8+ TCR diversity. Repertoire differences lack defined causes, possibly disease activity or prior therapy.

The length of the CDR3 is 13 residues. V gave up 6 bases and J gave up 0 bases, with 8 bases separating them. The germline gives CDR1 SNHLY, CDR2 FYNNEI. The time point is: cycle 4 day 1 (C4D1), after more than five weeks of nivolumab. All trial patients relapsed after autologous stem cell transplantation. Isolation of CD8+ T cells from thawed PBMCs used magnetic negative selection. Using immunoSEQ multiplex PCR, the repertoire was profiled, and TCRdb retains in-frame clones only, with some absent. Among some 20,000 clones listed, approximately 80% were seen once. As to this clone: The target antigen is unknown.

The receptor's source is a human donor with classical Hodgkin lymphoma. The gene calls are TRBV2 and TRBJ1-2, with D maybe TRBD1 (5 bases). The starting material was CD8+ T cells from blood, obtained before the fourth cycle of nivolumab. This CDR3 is CASRGRSNYGYTF. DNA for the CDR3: TGTGCCAGCAGGGGACGGTCTAACTATGGCTACACCTTC.